Listed below are T cell receptor beta chains from one sample, sequenced in a study of cytomegalovirus exposure and HLA in healthy donors. The assay was immunoSEQ multiplex PCR, and TCRdb's table has in-frame clones only and misses some. In the table there are 150,000 to 200,000 clones, less than 90% of which are singletons. Sequenced material: PBMCs. The origin of the receptors is a man in his fifties or sixties in good health and CMV-seropositive. Each CDR3 is given with its conserved first and last residue. Fields, in order: D gene, clone size, J gene, V gene, CDR3 DNA, CDR3 protein. A D gene is named only where the DNA matches it firmly. Clone size is shown for a subset of rows, as once, few, many or a class of expanded clone.

D: TRBD1; size: NA; J: TRBJ1-2; V: TRBV28; DNA: TGTGCCAGCATTCGGACAGGGGGCGCTAAAAGTGGCTACACCTTC; CDR3: CASIRTGGAKSGYTF
D: NA; size: NA; J: TRBJ1-1; V: TRBV6-5; DNA: TGTGCCAGCAGTTATAGGGGGACCACTGAAGCTTTCTTT; CDR3: CASSYRGTTEAFF
D: NA; size: NA; J: TRBJ1-1; V: TRBV5-4; DNA: TGTGCCAGCAGCGACCCGGGGGTGGGGACTGAAGCTTTCTTT; CDR3: CASSDPGVGTEAFF
D: TRBD1; size: NA; J: TRBJ1-6; V: TRBV7-9; DNA: TGTGCCAGCAGCGCCCAGGGGGTTGATAATTCACCCCTCCACTTT; CDR3: CASSAQGVDNSPLHF
D: NA; size: NA; J: TRBJ1-5; V: TRBV5-5; DNA: TGTGCCAGCAGCTTTGGAGCCGGGAATCAGCCCCAGCATTTT; CDR3: CASSFGAGNQPQHF
D: TRBD1; size: NA; J: TRBJ1-1; V: TRBV4-2; DNA: TGTGCCAGCAGCCGGGAGCGACAGGGTTGGAGCACTGAAGCTTTCTTT; CDR3: CASSRERQGWSTEAFF
D: NA; size: NA; J: TRBJ2-7; V: TRBV13; DNA: TGTGCCAGCAGCCACTGGGACTCCTCCTACGAGCAGTACTTC; CDR3: CASSHWDSSYEQYF
D: TRBD1; size: NA; J: TRBJ2-5; V: TRBV9; DNA: TGTGCCAGCACAGGGACAGGGGATTTGGAGACCCAGTACTTC; CDR3: CASTGTGDLETQYF
D: NA; size: NA; J: TRBJ1-1; V: TRBV5-4; DNA: TGTGCCAGCAGCTTCGGGGTTGGCACTGAAGCTTTCTTT; CDR3: CASSFGVGTEAFF
D: TRBD2; size: NA; J: TRBJ2-5; V: TRBV9; DNA: TGTGCCAGCAGCGTGAGTCTAGCGGGATGGGAGACCCAGTACTTC; CDR3: CASSVSLAGWETQYF
D: TRBD1; size: NA; J: TRBJ2-2; V: TRBV19; DNA: TGTGCCAGTAGTATTTTTTGGACAGGGCCCGGGGAGCTGTTTTTT; CDR3: CASSIFWTGPGELFF
D: TRBD1; size: few; J: TRBJ1-5; V: TRBV15; DNA: TGTGCCACCAGCCGACAGGGGGCTCAGCCCCAGCATTTT; CDR3: CATSRQGAQPQHF
D: NA; size: NA; J: TRBJ2-7; V: TRBV6-5; DNA: TGTGCCAGCAGTTACGTACCAGCGGAAGTCCCTTACGAGCAGTACTTC; CDR3: CASSYVPAEVPYEQYF
D: TRBD1; size: NA; J: TRBJ2-7; V: TRBV27; DNA: TGTGCCAGCGGCGGGACAGGTCTCTACGAGCAGTACTTC; CDR3: CASGGTGLYEQYF